The 22 T cell receptor beta chains given below trace back to one sample, sequenced in a study of blood T cell repertoires in COVID-19. Profiled with immunoSEQ multiplex PCR; TCRdb holds only in-frame clones, not every one. The table records approximately 450,000 clones, roughly 91% of them present only once. Sequenced input: peripheral blood. Receptor source: a woman under 40 with acute or convalescent COVID-19.

About this clone: This sample includes further DNA sequences coding for the same CDR3. CDR3 in DNA: TGTGCCAGCAGCCCTGGGACAGGGGGTTTGGAGACCCAGTACTTC. Translated: CASSPGTGGLETQYF. The chain is built from TRBV5-6 and TRBJ2-5; 11 nucleotides agree with TRBD1. CDR3 length equals 15 residues. The V segment lost 4 bases and the J segment 5 bases; nucleotides outside the gene matches: 7. Germline V gene lookup returns CDR1 SGHDT and CDR2 YYEEEE.

V is TRBV28 and J is TRBJ2-7, with D possibly matching TRBD1 (7 bases). CDR3 length: 15 residues. Deletions cut 5 bases from V and 3 bases from J, with 17 bases between. Germline V gene data show CDR1 as MDHEN and CDR2 as SYDVKM. CDR3 nucleotide sequence: TGTGCCAGCAGTCTCAGGGGGGCCACAGACTACGAGCAGTACTTC. Its protein product is CASSLRGATDYEQYF. The full variable domain, rest sourced from reference TRBV28 and TRBJ2-7, is DVKVTQSSRYLVKRTGEKVFLECVQDMDHENMFWYRQDPGLGLRLIYFSYDVKMKEKGDIPEGYSVSREKKERFSLILESASTNQTSMYLCASSLRGATDYEQYFGPGTRLTVT.

This rearrangement joins TRBV2 to TRBJ1-5; D might be TRBD1 (6 bases). Germline V gene data show CDR1 as SNHLY and CDR2 as FYNNEI. The CDR3 consists of 14 residues. V lost 9 bases and J lost 2, with 14 bases in between. The CDR3 nucleotides are TGTGCCAGTAGGGACAATTCTCGCAATCAGCCCCAGCATTTT. Translation: CASRDNSRNQPQHF.

This chain connects TRBV7-2 to TRBJ2-5; TRBD2 agrees at 13 bases. There are 15 residues in the CDR3. Germline V lookup: CDR1 SGHTA, CDR2 FQGNSA. V lost 6 bases, J lost 5 bases, and 6 bases stayed unmatched. For the CDR3, the DNA is TGTGCCAGCAGACCCAGACTAGCGGGGGGTGAGACCCAGTACTTC. Protein: CASRPRLAGGETQYF.

The chain is built from TRBV5-1 and TRBJ1-1; a possible D gene is TRBD1 (5 bases). Germline V CDR1 and CDR2: SGHRS, YFSETQ. The germline V and J ends were trimmed by 5 bases and 8 bases, with 16 bases remaining between them. The CDR3 has 13 residues. This chain's CDR3 is CASRSTPGLEAFF. The CDR3 DNA is TGCGCCAGCAGGTCGACCCCGGGACTAGAAGCTTTCTTT.

The chain combines TRBV28 with TRBJ1-5, with 8 bases identical to TRBD1. The V and J ends lost 7 bases and 4 bases, in that order; junction bases with no gene match: 9. Germline V gives CDR1 MDHEN, CDR2 SYDVKM. CDR3 length: 15 residues. CDR3 sequence: CASIIQGARNQPQHF. In nucleotides, the CDR3 is TGTGCCAGCATTATCCAGGGGGCGCGGAATCAGCCCCAGCATTTT.

The rearrangement joins TRBV9 to TRBJ1-3, with TRBD1 matching 9 bases. The ends lost 3 bases at V and 3 bases at J; junction bases unmatched: 4. Germline assignment: CDR1 SGDLS and CDR2 YYNGEE. CDR3 length equals 15 residues. CDR3 nucleotide sequence: TGTGCCAGCAGCGGAGGGACAGGGATTGGAAACACCATATATTTT. It codes for CASSGGTGIGNTIYF. The variable domain in full, with the rest retrieved from reference TRBV9 and TRBJ1-3, is DSGVTQTPKHLITATGQRVTLRCSPRSGDLSVYWYQQSLDQGLQFLIQYYNGEERAKGNILERFSAQQFPDLHSELNLSSLELGDSALYFCASSGGTGIGNTIYFGEGSWLTVV.

The CDR3 spells CASGLGGTTYEQYF. CDR3 bases: TGTGCCAGTGGTCTGGGCGGGACTACCTACGAGCAGTACTTC. This chain uses TRBV7-8 with TRBJ2-7, with 7 bases aligning to TRBD2. V was pared by 9 bases and J by 2 bases, with 10 bases of the junction left unmatched. CDR3 size: 14 residues. Germline V gives CDR1 SGHVS, CDR2 FQNEAQ.

CDR3 region: CASTEQGISSGNTIYF. The CDR3 DNA reads TGTGCCAGCACCGAACAGGGTATAAGCTCTGGAAACACCATATATTTT. The J gene is TRBJ1-3, the V gene TRBV6-4, with a weak D call TRBD1 (6 bases). V was clipped by 7 bases and J by 0 bases, with 16 bases between them. Per the germline V gene, CDR1 is MRHNA and CDR2 is SNTAGT. The CDR3 has 16 amino acids.

This sequence joins TRBV30 and TRBJ2-7; TRBD1 matches 8 bases. The CDR3 consists of 18 residues. Trimming took 1 base from V and 3 from J; bases not matched to a gene: 17. Germline CDR1 is GTSNPN and CDR2 is SVGIG (reference sequence). The CDR3 here is CAWSAKEPSGTGYYEQYF. The CDR3 DNA follows: TGTGCCTGGAGTGCCAAGGAGCCCTCCGGGACAGGATACTACGAGCAGTACTTC.

This clone has more than one count but fewer than ten. V is TRBV5-5 and J is TRBJ2-7; perhaps TRBD2 as D (5 bases). The length of the CDR3 is 15 residues. Germline V gene sequence: CDR1 SGHKS, CDR2 YYEKEE (reference sequence). Trimming removed 7 bases from V and 4 bases from J, with 21 bases in between. The CDR3 bases are TGTGCCAGCGCCACTGACCCGGGATCCGGATACGAGCAGTACTTC. Encoded protein: CASATDPGSGYEQYF.

In its sample, this clone was seen once. This chain connects TRBV24-1 to TRBJ2-3, with D unresolved. The CDR3 has 15 residues. CDR1 KGHDR and CDR2 SFDVKD come from the germline V gene. The V end was cut by 1 base, the J end by 1 base, with 8 bases between. CDR3 sequence reads: CATSDFGRGTDTQYF. The CDR3 bases are TGTGCCACCAGTGATTTTGGTCGGGGCACAGATACGCAGTATTTT.

V is TRBV5-4 and J is TRBJ2-7; 7 bases match TRBD2. In germline, CDR1 is SGHNT, CDR2 YYREEE (reference sequence). The CDR3 is 15 amino acids. Trimming removed 2 bases from V and 3 bases from J; junction bases left unmatched: 8. The CDR3 spells CASSFGAGELYEQYF. CDR3 sequence (DNA): TGTGCCAGCAGCTTTGGCGCGGGGGAGCTCTACGAGCAGTACTTC.

Remarks on this clone: Other DNA sequences in the sample encode the same CDR3. The chain recombines TRBV5-1 with TRBJ2-5; 7 bases are shared with TRBD1. V shed 0 bases, J shed 5 bases, and the junction held 4 bases outside the gene matches. CDR1 is SGHRS, CDR2 YFSETQ, per germline. The CDR3 has 14 residues. The CDR3 loop reads CASSLEGAGETQYF. The CDR3 DNA sequence: TGCGCCAGCAGCTTGGAGGGGGCAGGGGAGACCCAGTACTTC.

The chain has TRBV24-1 and TRBJ2-3; 7 positions match TRBD2. CDR1 is KGHDR, CDR2 SFDVKD, per germline. The V and J ends lost 10 bases and 4 bases, in that order; junction bases with no gene match: 10. CDR3 size: 14 residues. The CDR3 reads CATAAAGNPDTQYF. DNA for the CDR3: TGTGCCACGGCGGCAGCGGGGAATCCAGATACGCAGTATTTT.

This chain links TRBV7-8 with TRBJ2-2, with a weak D call TRBD1 (6 bases). The ends were cut back, 1 base at V and 3 bases at J, with 6 bases in the middle. The CDR3 has 14 residues. Per germline, CDR1 SGHVS and CDR2 FQNEAQ. The CDR3 bases are TGTGCCAGCAGCTTAGACAGGGACACCGGGGAGCTGTTTTTT. This translates into CASSLDRDTGELFF.

The chain joins TRBV9 to TRBJ2-7, with D possibly being TRBD2 (5 bases). Per the germline V gene, CDR1 is SGDLS and CDR2 is YYNGEE. This CDR3 comprises 14 residues. Trimming took 5 bases from V and 0 from J, leaving 12 bases between them. The CDR3 spells CASSPLGSSYEQYF. The DNA of the CDR3 is TGTGCCAGCAGTCCCCTTGGGAGCTCCTACGAGCAGTACTTC.

The chain uses TRBV6-5 and TRBJ1-1, with D perhaps TRBD1 (6 bases). The V end lost 2 bases, the J end lost 0 bases, and 10 bases lay between the germline ends. In germline, CDR1 is MNHEY, CDR2 SVGAGI. The CDR3 sequence is 15 residues long. The CDR3 spells CASSYNRAMNTEAFF. CDR3 sequence (DNA): TGTGCCAGCAGTTACAACAGGGCCATGAACACTGAAGCTTTCTTT.

This chain connects TRBV5-1 to TRBJ1-6; 8 bases map to TRBD1. With V trimmed by 9 bases and J by 7 bases, 12 bases remained unmatched. CDR1 SGHRS and CDR2 YFSETQ come from the germline V gene. The length of the CDR3 is 15 residues. In DNA form, the CDR3 reads TGCGCCACCCTAACACAGGGGGTAGCAAATTCACCCCTCCACTTT. Translating it yields CATLTQGVANSPLHF. The variable domain in full, with the rest retrieved from reference TRBV5-1 and TRBJ1-6, is KAGVTQTPRYLIKTRGQQVTLSCSPISGHRSVSWYQQTPGQGLQFLFEYFSETQRNKGNFPGRFSGRQFSNSRSEMNVSTLELGDSALYLCATLTQGVANSPLHFGNGTRLTVT.

This chain uses TRBV4-1 with TRBJ2-7, with a weak D call TRBD1 (6 bases). Trimming pared 4 bases from V and 4 bases from J, leaving 14 bases between. The CDR3 loop spans 14 amino acids. CDR1 is MGHRA, CDR2 YSYEKL, per germline. CDR3 sequence: CASSLRDTSYEQYF. For the CDR3, the DNA is TGCGCCAGCAGCCTCCGGGACACCTCATACGAGCAGTACTTC.

The chain is built from TRBV28 and TRBJ1-2; possible D gene TRBD1, 6 bases. The germline V and J ends were trimmed by 6 bases and 2 bases, with 19 bases remaining between them. Per the germline V gene, CDR1 is MDHEN and CDR2 is SYDVKM. The CDR3 is 16 amino acids. The CDR3 is CASSQHRATGNYGYTF. The CDR3 DNA reads as TGTGCCAGCAGCCAACACCGGGCCACAGGGAACTATGGCTACACCTTC.

The V gene is TRBV18, the J gene TRBJ1-1; D unresolved. The CDR3 is made up of 13 amino acids. The germline V gene has CDR1 KGHSH and CDR2 LQKENI. Trimming removed 3 bases at V and 3 bases at J, with 8 bases between. The CDR3, as DNA: TGTGCCAGCTCACCCAAAACGGACACTGAAGCTTTCTTT. Translated: CASSPKTDTEAFF.